The sequence of this TCR beta chain was determined in a study of T cells in localized non-small cell lung cancer. V shed 2 bases and J shed 0 bases, with 10 bases lying between them. The CDR3 loop spans 15 amino acids. Germline V gene sequence: CDR1 WSHSY, CDR2 SAAADI. Data came from immunoSEQ multiplex PCR; TCRdb stores just in-frame clones and leaves some out. In the table there are roughly 29,000 clones, 80% to 85% of which are singletons. Notes on the study in general: Sequencing, confined to only one tumor region, leaves heterogeneity possible. T cell clonality was highest in uninvolved adjacent lung, above tumor.

Details on this clone: Antigen unknown.

The specimen comprised peripheral blood mononuclear cells, sampled before any cancer treatment. This rearrangement joins TRBV10-2 to TRBJ1-2; unclear D gene. This TCR was sampled from a man between 40 and 69 years old with stage III lung adenocarcinoma. CDR3 in amino acids: CASSEGRLANYGYTF. CDR3 nucleotide sequence: TGCGCCAGCAGTGAGGGACGTTTAGCTAACTATGGCTACACCTTC.